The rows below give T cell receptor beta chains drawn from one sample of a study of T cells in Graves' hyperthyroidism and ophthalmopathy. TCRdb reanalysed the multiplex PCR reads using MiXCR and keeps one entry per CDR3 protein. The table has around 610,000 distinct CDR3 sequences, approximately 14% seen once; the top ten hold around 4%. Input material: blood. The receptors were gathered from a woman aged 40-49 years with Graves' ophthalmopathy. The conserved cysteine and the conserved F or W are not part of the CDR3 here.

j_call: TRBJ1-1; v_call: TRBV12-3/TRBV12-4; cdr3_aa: ASSLGHPSTEAF
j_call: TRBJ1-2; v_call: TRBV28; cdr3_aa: ASSLTDNYGYT
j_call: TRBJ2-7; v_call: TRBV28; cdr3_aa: ASTGRDFYEQY
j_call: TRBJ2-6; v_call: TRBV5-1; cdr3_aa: ASSLLDSISGANVLT
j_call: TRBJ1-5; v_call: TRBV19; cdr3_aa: ASSTSSNQPQH
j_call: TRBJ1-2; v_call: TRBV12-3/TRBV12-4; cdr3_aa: ASTLRPQGSHGYT
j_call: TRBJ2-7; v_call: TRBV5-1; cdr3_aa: ASSLGLLGQSYEQY
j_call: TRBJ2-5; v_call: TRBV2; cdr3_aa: ASSEAQASWARETQY
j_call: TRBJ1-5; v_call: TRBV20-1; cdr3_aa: SALTTGGFNQPQH
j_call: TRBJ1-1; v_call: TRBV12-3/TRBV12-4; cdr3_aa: ASSLDNHEEGLHGREAF
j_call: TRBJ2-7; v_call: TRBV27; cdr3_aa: ACSLRGTSHDYEQY
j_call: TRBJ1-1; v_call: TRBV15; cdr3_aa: ATSREVGGNTEAF
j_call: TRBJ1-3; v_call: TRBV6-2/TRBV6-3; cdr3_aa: ASSRAGTAGNTIY
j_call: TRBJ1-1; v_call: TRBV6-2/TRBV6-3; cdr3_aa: ASSYTGTGNTEAF
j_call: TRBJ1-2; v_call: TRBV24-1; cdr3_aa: ATSDLTGRGYT
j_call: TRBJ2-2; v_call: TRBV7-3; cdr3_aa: ASSFDSTGELF
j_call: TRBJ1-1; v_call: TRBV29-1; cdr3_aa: SVEKQPNTEAF